The 14 T cell receptor beta chains listed next were all sequenced from one sample in a study of shared clonotypes between healthy human individuals. The repertoire was sequenced with immunoSEQ multiplex PCR; TCRdb's copy has only in-frame clones and lacks some. The table shows hundreds of thousands of clones, with around four fifths occurring only once. Sequenced sample: memory CD4+ T cells sorted from blood. Subset noted: CD45RA-negative fraction. The source of these receptors is a woman in her 30s in good health.

This clone was seen many times. The V and J genes are TRBV30 and TRBJ2-1, with TRBD2 as a possible D gene (5 bases). The CDR3 has 14 residues. V lost 3 bases and J lost 8, with 17 bases in between. Germline V lookup: CDR1 GTSNPN, CDR2 SVGIG (reference sequence). The CDR3, as DNA: TGTGCCTGGAGCCGGGATCTAAATACTCATGAGCAGTTCTTC. It encodes CAWSRDLNTHEQFF.

The rearrangement uses TRBV14 and TRBJ2-5; D might be TRBD2 (6 bases). With the DNA end fitting TRBJ2-7 better, the J assignment may be wrong. In germline, CDR1 is SGHDN, CDR2 FVKESK. The CDR3 is made up of 14 amino acids. The CDR3 nucleotides are TGTGCCAGCAGCCAAGGAGCGGGCGGCTACGAGCAGTACTTC. Amino acid sequence: CASSQGAGGYEQYF.

This clone was recorded many times. V gene TRBV2 combines with J gene TRBJ1-5; 8 bases are a match to TRBD1. J was trimmed by 9 bases and V by 4 bases; bases with no gene match: 11. In germline, CDR1 is SNHLY, CDR2 FYNNEI. The CDR3 length is 15 residues. The CDR3, as DNA: TGTGCCAGCAGTGCTGACAGGGGAGGGGTTCGGCCCCAGCATTTT. This translates into CASSADRGGVRPQHF.

This clone appeared a few times. This sequence joins TRBV11-2 and TRBJ2-7; D may match TRBD1 or TRBD2 (5 bases each). CDR1 is SGHAT and CDR2 is FQNNGV in the germline V gene. The CDR3 spans 13 residues. Trimming pared 3 bases from V and 7 bases from J, leaving 13 bases between. The CDR3 here is CASSFRTGAEQYF. The CDR3 region has the DNA TGTGCCAGCAGCTTCAGGACTGGGGCGGAGCAGTACTTC. Combining the CDR3 with reference TRBV11-2 and TRBJ2-7 gives the whole variable domain EAGVAQSPRYKIIEKRQSVAFWCNPISGHATLYWYQQILGQGPKLLIQFQNNGVVDDSQLPKDRFSAERLKGVDSTLKIQPAKLEDSAVYLCASSFRTGAEQYFGPGTRLTVT.

This clone has more than one count but fewer than ten. Other DNA sequences in the same sample also yield this CDR3. CDR3 in DNA: TGCGCCAGCAGCTTGTTTCCGGATAGCAATCAGCCCCAGCATTTT. It translates to CASSLFPDSNQPQHF. This sequence joins TRBV5-1 and TRBJ1-5; D remains ambiguous. V dropped 1 base and J dropped 0 bases, with 8 bases sitting between them. Germline V CDR1 and CDR2: SGHRS, YFSETQ. CDR3 length: 15 residues.

The chain is built from TRBV7-8 and TRBJ2-2, with TRBD1 matching 10 bases. Germline CDR1 SGHVS, CDR2 FQNEAQ. There are 17 residues in the CDR3. Trimming at V came to 4 bases and at J to 4 bases, leaving 9 bases not matched to a gene. CDR3 residues: CASSSRVGTGVTGELFF. The CDR3, as DNA: TGTGCCAGCAGCTCCAGGGTAGGGACAGGGGTCACCGGGGAGCTGTTTTTT.

The J gene is TRBJ2-1, the V gene TRBV2; TRBD2 matches 8 bases. Trimming took 7 bases from V and 7 from J; bases not matched to a gene: 6. Germline values: CDR1 SNHLY, CDR2 FYNNEI. The CDR3 is made up of 13 amino acids. The DNA for the CDR3 is TGTGCCAGCACGGGAGGGGGTGGTAATGAGCAGTTCTTC. It encodes CASTGGGGNEQFF.

J is TRBJ2-7 and V is TRBV4-1; D is perhaps TRBD2 (5 bases). There are 15 residues in the CDR3. Germline CDR1 and CDR2: MGHRA and YSYEKL. V was shortened by 1 base and J by 3 bases, with 13 bases between the two germline ends. The CDR3 sequence is CASSQGELVSYEQYF. In DNA form, the CDR3 reads TGCGCCAGCAGCCAAGGCGAACTAGTCAGCTACGAGCAGTACTTC.

The chain links TRBV28 to TRBJ2-3, with TRBD1 as a possible D gene (6 bases). V shed 1 base and J shed 3 bases, with 11 bases lying between them. In germline, CDR1 is MDHEN, CDR2 SYDVKM. The CDR3 extends over 15 amino acids. The CDR3 DNA sequence: TGTGCCAGCAGTTTATTACAGGGAGAGACAGATACGCAGTATTTT. This codes for CASSLLQGETDTQYF.

V gene TRBV27 combines with J gene TRBJ1-5; D gene ambiguous. The CDR3 has 16 amino acids. The germline V gene has CDR1 MNHEY and CDR2 SMNVEV (reference sequence). Trimming stripped 0 bases from V and 1 base from J, with 10 bases between. The CDR3 DNA reads as TGTGCCAGCAGTTTATCTTACAGCTCCAGCAATCAGCCCCAGCATTTT. It translates to CASSLSYSSSNQPQHF.

The gene calls are TRBV5-1 and TRBJ2-3, with D uncertain. The V end was cut by 0 bases, the J end by 4 bases, with 12 bases between. Germline V gives CDR1 SGHRS, CDR2 YFSETQ. There are 15 residues in the CDR3. CDR3 in DNA: TGCGCCAGCAGCTTGGGTGGTTCTGGCCCAGATACGCAGTATTTT. It translates to CASSLGGSGPDTQYF. Using reference TRBV5-1 and TRBJ2-3 for the parts outside the CDR3, the full variable domain is KAGVTQTPRYLIKTRGQQVTLSCSPISGHRSVSWYQQTPGQGLQFLFEYFSETQRNKGNFPGRFSGRQFSNSRSEMNVSTLELGDSALYLCASSLGGSGPDTQYFGPGTRLTVL.

The J gene is TRBJ1-2, the V gene TRBV29-1; D is ambiguous. The CDR3 is 13 amino acids. Germline values: CDR1 SQVTM, CDR2 ANQGSEA. The V and J ends lost 2 bases and 7 bases respectively, with 14 bases between them. CDR3 amino acids: CSVEPEYMGGYTF. CDR3 in DNA: TGCAGCGTTGAACCCGAGTACATGGGTGGCTACACCTTC. Looking up the rest from reference TRBV29-1 and TRBJ1-2 gives the full variable domain: SAVISQKPSRDICQRGTSLTIQCQVDSQVTMMFWYRQQPGQSLTLIATANQGSEATYESGFVIDKFPISRPNLTFSTLTVSNMSPEDSSIYLCSVEPEYMGGYTFGSGTRLTVV.

This chain connects TRBV5-4 to TRBJ1-3; D is unclear. Germline V gene sequence: CDR1 SGHNT, CDR2 YYREEE (reference sequence). The V gene lost 2 bases and the J gene lost 0 bases, with 6 bases spanning the gap. The CDR3 runs to 14 residues. The CDR3 DNA reads as TGTGCCAGCAGCTTCGGTCTCTCTGGAAACACCATATATTTT. This gives the protein CASSFGLSGNTIYF.

The rearrangement links TRBV30 to TRBJ1-3; D may be TRBD1 (5 bases). CDR1 and CDR2 (germline): GTSNPN, SVGIG (reference sequence). The ends were cut back, 5 bases at V and 0 bases at J, with 11 bases in the middle. This CDR3 spans 14 amino acids. In DNA form, the CDR3 reads TGTGCCTGGGACCCCGGACACTCTGGAAACACCATATATTTT. Protein: CAWDPGHSGNTIYF.